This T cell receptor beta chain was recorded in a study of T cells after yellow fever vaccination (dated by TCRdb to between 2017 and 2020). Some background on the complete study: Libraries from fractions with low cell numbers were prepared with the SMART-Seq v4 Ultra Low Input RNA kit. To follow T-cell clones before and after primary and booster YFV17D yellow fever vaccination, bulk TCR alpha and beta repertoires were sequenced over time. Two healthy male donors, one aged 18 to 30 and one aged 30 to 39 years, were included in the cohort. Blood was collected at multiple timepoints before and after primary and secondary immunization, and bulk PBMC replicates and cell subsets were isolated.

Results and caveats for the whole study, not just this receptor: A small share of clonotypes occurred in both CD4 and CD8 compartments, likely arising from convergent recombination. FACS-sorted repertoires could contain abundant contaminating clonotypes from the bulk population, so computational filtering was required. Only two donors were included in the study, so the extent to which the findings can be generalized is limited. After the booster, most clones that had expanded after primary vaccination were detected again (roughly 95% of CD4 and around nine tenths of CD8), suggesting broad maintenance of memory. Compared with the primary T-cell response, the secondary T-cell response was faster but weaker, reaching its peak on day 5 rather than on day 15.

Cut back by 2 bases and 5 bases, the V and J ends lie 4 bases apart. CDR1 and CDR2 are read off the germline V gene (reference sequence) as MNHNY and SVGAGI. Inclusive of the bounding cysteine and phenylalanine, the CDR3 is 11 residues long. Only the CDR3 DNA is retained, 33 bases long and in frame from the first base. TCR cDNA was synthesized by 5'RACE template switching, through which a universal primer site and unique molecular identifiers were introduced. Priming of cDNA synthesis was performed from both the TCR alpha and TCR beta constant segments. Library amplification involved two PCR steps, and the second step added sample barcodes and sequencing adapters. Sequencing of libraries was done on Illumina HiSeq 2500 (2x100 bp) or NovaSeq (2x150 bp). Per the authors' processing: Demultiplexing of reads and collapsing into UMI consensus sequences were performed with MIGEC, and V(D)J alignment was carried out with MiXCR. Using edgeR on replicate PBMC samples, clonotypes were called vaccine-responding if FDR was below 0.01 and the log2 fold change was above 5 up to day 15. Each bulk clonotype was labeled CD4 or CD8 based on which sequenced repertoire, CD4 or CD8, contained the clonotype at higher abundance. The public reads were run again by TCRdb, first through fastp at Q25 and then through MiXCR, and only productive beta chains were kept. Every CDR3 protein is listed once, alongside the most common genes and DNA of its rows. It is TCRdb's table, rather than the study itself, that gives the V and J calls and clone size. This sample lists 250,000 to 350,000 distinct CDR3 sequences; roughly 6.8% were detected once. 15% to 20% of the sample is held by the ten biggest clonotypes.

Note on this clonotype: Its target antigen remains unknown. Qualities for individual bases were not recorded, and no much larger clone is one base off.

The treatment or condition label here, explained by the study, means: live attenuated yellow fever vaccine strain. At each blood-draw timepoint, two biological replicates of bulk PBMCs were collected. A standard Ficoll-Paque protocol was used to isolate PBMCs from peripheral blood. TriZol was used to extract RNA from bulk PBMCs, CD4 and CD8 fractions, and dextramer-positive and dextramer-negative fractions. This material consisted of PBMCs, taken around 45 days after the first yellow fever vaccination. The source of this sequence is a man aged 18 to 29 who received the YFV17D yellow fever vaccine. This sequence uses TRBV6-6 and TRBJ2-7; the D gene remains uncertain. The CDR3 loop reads CASSYSNEQYF. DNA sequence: TGTGCCAGCAGTTACAGCAACGAGCAGTACTTC.